Listed below are T cell receptor beta chains from one sample, sequenced in a study of shared T cell receptors in the human thymus. Clones were read by immunoSEQ multiplex PCR, and TCRdb kept only the in-frame ones, dropping some. The top ten hold about 0.011% of the sample, which has roughly 710,000 clones, roughly 88% seen once. In addition, the sample was reused for a study of human thymus T cells.

The sample taken for sequencing was thymocytes. These receptors originate from a girl under three years old with a congenital heart defect. Each CDR3 is given with its conserved first and last residue. The D gene is left open where the match is weak. Clone size appears in some rows only: once, few, many, or a class for an expanded clone.

CDR3 protein,CDR3 DNA,CDR3 length,D gene,J gene,clone size,V gene
CASSQDKAWSPLHF,TGCGCCAGCAGCCAAGATAAAGCGTGGTCACCCCTCCACTTT,14,-,TRBJ1-6,-,TRBV4-1
CASSPLGAEGTDTQYF,TGTGCCAGCAGCCCACTGGGGGCGGAGGGCACAGATACGCAGTATTTT,16,-,TRBJ2-3,-,TRBV7-2
CASSLAYNEQFF,TGTGCCAGCAGTTTGGCATACAATGAGCAGTTCTTC,12,-,TRBJ2-1,-,TRBV7-2
CASSQDRDGQPQHF,TGTGCCAGCAGTCAAGACAGGGACGGTCAGCCCCAGCATTTT,14,TRBD1,TRBJ1-5,-,TRBV6-5
CASSHQYNRGAGRNTIYF,TGCGCCAGCAGCCACCAATATAACCGGGGAGCTGGGCGGAACACCATATATTTT,18,-,TRBJ1-3,-,TRBV4-3
CASRERRTAHDYGYTF,TGTGCCAGCAGAGAAAGACGGACAGCCCACGACTATGGCTACACCTTC,16,-,TRBJ1-2,-,TRBV6-1
CASSQGWETYEQYF,TGTGCCAGCAGCCAAGGATGGGAGACCTACGAGCAGTACTTC,14,-,TRBJ2-7,-,TRBV14
CASTDGIKGAYEQYF,TGTGCCAGCACCGACGGGATTAAGGGGGCCTACGAGCAGTACTTC,15,-,TRBJ2-7,-,TRBV28
CASSFQQGEGASGELFF,TGTGCCAGCAGCTTTCAACAGGGGGAGGGGGCGTCCGGGGAGCTGTTTTTT,17,-,TRBJ2-2,-,TRBV7-2
CASSPDPGSSYNEQFF,TGTGCCAGTAGTCCGGATCCGGGATCCTCCTACAATGAGCAGTTCTTC,16,-,TRBJ2-1,once,TRBV19
CSGRGFAGELFF,TGCAGCGGAAGGGGGTTCGCCGGGGAGCTGTTTTTT,12,-,TRBJ2-2,-,TRBV29-1
CASSLQAQGISGNTIYF,TGTGCCAGCAGCCTTCAGGCACAGGGAATCTCTGGAAACACCATATATTTT,17,-,TRBJ1-3,-,TRBV27
CASSSQETQYF,TGTGCCAGCAGTTCGCAAGAGACCCAGTACTTC,11,-,TRBJ2-5,-,TRBV27
CASSPIIRTGTEVGTEAFF,TGTGCCAGCAGTCCCATTATAAGGACAGGGACCGAAGTAGGCACTGAAGCTTTCTTT,19,TRBD1,TRBJ1-1,-,TRBV27
CSVLPGLAGGRSYNEQFF,TGCAGCGTTCTACCGGGACTAGCGGGGGGGCGGTCCTACAATGAGCAGTTCTTC,18,TRBD2,TRBJ2-1,-,TRBV29-1
CASSLGLAGVPGTQYF,TGTGCCAGCAGCTTAGGACTAGCGGGGGTGCCGGGGACCCAGTACTTC,16,TRBD2,TRBJ2-5,-,TRBV11-2
CASSLEWISGGASSYNEQFF,TGCGCCAGCAGCTTGGAGTGGATTAGCGGGGGGGCTAGCTCCTACAATGAGCAGTTCTTC,20,TRBD2,TRBJ2-1,-,TRBV5-1
CASSLYRDRGDSPLHF,TGTGCCAGCAGTTTATACCGGGACAGGGGCGATTCACCCCTCCACTTT,16,TRBD1,TRBJ1-6,-,TRBV27
CASSIGRSTNEKLFF,TGTGCCAGTAGTATTGGGAGGTCAACTAATGAAAAACTGTTTTTT,15,-,TRBJ1-4,-,TRBV19
CASSQVGGGPEAFF,TGTGCCAGCAGTCAGGTAGGAGGCGGACCTGAAGCTTTCTTT,14,-,TRBJ1-1,-,TRBV6-4
CSVTNGTGRNTEAFF,TGCAGCGTTACTAATGGGACAGGGAGGAACACTGAAGCTTTCTTT,15,TRBD1,TRBJ1-1,-,TRBV29-1
CASSLVSGMNTEAFF,TGTGCCAGCAGTTTAGTATCGGGGATGAACACTGAAGCTTTCTTT,15,-,TRBJ1-1,-,TRBV28
CATSFFRGAPDRDTQYF,TGTGCCACCAGCTTTTTTCGGGGGGCCCCGGATAGAGATACGCAGTATTTT,17,-,TRBJ2-3,-,TRBV15
CASSSRFATGPYMNTEAFF,TGCGCCAGCAGCTCCAGATTTGCTACAGGGCCTTACATGAACACTGAAGCTTTCTTT,19,-,TRBJ1-1,-,TRBV4-1
CSVESGTQIYGYTF,TGCAGCGTTGAGTCCGGGACTCAGATCTATGGCTACACCTTC,14,-,TRBJ1-2,once,TRBV29-1
CASSPSQGRGYGYTF,TGTGCCAGCAGCCCGAGCCAGGGAAGGGGCTATGGCTACACCTTC,15,-,TRBJ1-2,-,TRBV7-2
CASSQASLGRTDSPRNYGYTF,TGTGCCAGCAGCCAAGCGAGCCTGGGCCGGACTGATTCCCCACGTAACTATGGCTACACCTTC,21,-,TRBJ1-2,-,TRBV4-2
CASSLRDSRNYGYTF,TGTGCCAGCAGCTTGAGGGACAGCCGAAACTATGGCTACACCTTC,15,TRBD1,TRBJ1-2,once,TRBV7-6
CASRPRAADYGYTF,TGTGCCAGCCGGCCCAGGGCTGCTGACTATGGCTACACCTTC,14,-,TRBJ1-2,once,TRBV2
CASSIGEDRGSYEQYF,TGTGCCAGTAGTATTGGGGAGGACAGGGGATCCTACGAGCAGTACTTC,16,TRBD1,TRBJ2-7,-,TRBV19
CASSLDSTDTQYF,TGTGCCAGCAGTCTGGACTCCACAGATACGCAGTATTTT,13,-,TRBJ2-3,-,TRBV27
CATQTGPAGHPYNEQFF,TGTGCCACCCAAACCGGCCCGGCGGGTCACCCCTACAATGAGCAGTTCTTC,17,-,TRBJ2-1,once,TRBV10-3
CASSLGRGRYF,TGTGCCAGCAGCTTAGGGCGGGGCAGGTACTTC,11,-,TRBJ2-4,-,TRBV11-2
CASKRSGFAGCGDNGYTF,TGCGCCAGCAAGCGTTCGGGCTTTGCGGGGTGTGGGGATAATGGCTACACCTTC,18,-,TRBJ1-2,-,TRBV5-1
CSVGPRLRGTDTQYF,TGCAGCGTTGGACCCCGATTGAGGGGCACAGATACGCAGTATTTT,15,-,TRBJ2-3,-,TRBV29-1
CASSLGAPLAKNIQYF,TGTGCCAGCAGCTTGGGTGCGCCCCTAGCCAAAAACATTCAGTACTTC,16,-,TRBJ2-4,few,TRBV5-6
CASSHSRTGSSYEQYF,TGTGCCAGCAGCCATTCCCGGACAGGGAGCTCCTACGAGCAGTACTTC,16,TRBD1,TRBJ2-7,-,TRBV5-4
CASSYSFPGTYEQYF,TGTGCCAGCAGTTACTCGTTTCCGGGTACCTACGAGCAGTACTTC,15,-,TRBJ2-7,-,TRBV6-5
CASTPFPRGTEAFF,TGTGCCAGCACCCCTTTCCCCAGGGGCACTGAAGCTTTCTTT,14,-,TRBJ1-1,-,TRBV5-4